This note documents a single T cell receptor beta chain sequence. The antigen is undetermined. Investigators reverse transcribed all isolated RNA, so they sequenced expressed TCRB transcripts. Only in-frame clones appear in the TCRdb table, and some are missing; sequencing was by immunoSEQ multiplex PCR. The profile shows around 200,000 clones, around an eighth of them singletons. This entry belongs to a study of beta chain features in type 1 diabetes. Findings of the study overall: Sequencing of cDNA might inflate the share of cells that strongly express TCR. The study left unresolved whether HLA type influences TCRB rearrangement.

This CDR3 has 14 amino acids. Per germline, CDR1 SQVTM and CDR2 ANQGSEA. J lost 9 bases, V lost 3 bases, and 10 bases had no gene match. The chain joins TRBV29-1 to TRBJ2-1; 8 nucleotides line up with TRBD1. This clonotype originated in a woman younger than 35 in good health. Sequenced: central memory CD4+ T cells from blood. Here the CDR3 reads CSVDRQGAPSEQFF. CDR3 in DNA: TGCAGCGTTGATCGGCAGGGGGCCCCCAGTGAGCAGTTCTTC.